The text below deals with one TCR beta chain. It lacks a known antigen. No much larger clonotype is one base removed from it; base qualities were not supplied. Trimming takes 0 bases from V and 0 bases from J, and the germline ends sit 10 bases apart. The CDR3, from cysteine to phenylalanine, totals 16 residues. The read is trimmed to its CDR3 DNA, 48 bases read in frame from base 1. The CDR1 and CDR2 encoded by the germline V gene are SGDLS and YYNGEE. This entry is derived from a study of blood T cell repertoires in COVID-19 (dated by TCRdb to between 2020 and 2021). The study in broad terms: Samples from collaborators originated in the United States, Italy and Spain and spanned both the acute and convalescent phases of COVID-19. The sample metadata nearly always contained a de-identified subject ID, COVID-19 status, age in years and sex. Samples came from the ongoing ImmuneRACE study (first 160 participants) plus 1,254 subjects from 6 global collaborators. The dataset comprised deeply sampled blood TCRbeta repertoires from subjects exposed to, actively infected with, or recovered from COVID-19. The repertoires were made available in a free public database intended to serve as a resource for research on the immune response to SARS-CoV-2. Where available, HLA class I and class II types were taken from metadata supplied by the sample provider and were not determined by assay-based typing. The material from the prospective study consisted of cDNA or gDNA derived from T cells, B-cell-depleted T cells, or PBMCs.

The immunoSEQ Assay, a bias-controlled multiplex PCR, was used to amplify TCRbeta CDR3 regions from genomic DNA. In the original analysis: The number of nucleated cells in each sample was estimated from the amplification of reference gene primers within the assay. Sequence reads were collapsed and filtered to measure the absolute abundance of every unique TCRbeta CDR3 rearrangement. For each sample, productive Simpson clonality was calculated by taking the square root of Simpson's diversity index across productive rearrangements. TCRdb provides this immuneACCESS table in a form limited to in-frame rearrangements. Some clones are lacking; in checked studies, under half of them reflect an unresolved V gene, and why the rest are absent is not known. V, J and clone size derive from that table, while D and trimming were established from the DNA sequence. In all, the sample holds some 120,000 clones, and roughly nine tenths of those were seen once. The top ten constitute about 3.5% of the sample.

Results the study describes overall, beyond this receptor: How much clinical and demographic metadata was included differed by source and by participant, and the metadata was provided uncurated.

Each collaborating institution followed its own protocols to collect whole blood in K2EDTA tubes. For TCRbeta analysis, collaborators shipped samples in one of three forms: frozen whole blood, isolated PBMCs, or DNA extracted from either of those sample types. The TCR sequence derives from a man in his fifties or sixties with active COVID-19. The V gene is TRBV9 and the J gene is TRBJ2-4; the D segment could be TRBD1, given 5 matching bases. Sample: peripheral blood. The CDR3 region reads CASSVGAGLAKNIQYF. At the DNA level, the sequence is TGTGCCAGCAGCGTAGGGGCAGGGCTAGCCAAAAACATTCAGTACTTC.